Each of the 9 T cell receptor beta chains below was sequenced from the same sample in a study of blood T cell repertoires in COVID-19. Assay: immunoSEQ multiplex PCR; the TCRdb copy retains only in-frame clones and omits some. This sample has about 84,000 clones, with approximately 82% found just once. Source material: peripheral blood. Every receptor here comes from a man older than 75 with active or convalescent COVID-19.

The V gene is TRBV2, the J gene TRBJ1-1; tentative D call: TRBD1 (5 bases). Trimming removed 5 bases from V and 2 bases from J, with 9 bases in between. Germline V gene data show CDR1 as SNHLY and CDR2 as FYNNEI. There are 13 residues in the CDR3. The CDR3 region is CASSPTENTEAFF. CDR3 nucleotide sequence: TGTGCCAGCAGTCCGACAGAAAACACTGAAGCTTTCTTT.

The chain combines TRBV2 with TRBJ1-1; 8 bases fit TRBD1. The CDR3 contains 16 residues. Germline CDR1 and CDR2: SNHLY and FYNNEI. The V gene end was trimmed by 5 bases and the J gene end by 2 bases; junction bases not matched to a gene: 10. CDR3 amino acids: CASSPITTGENTEAFF. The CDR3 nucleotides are TGTGCCAGCAGTCCTATCACGACAGGGGAAAACACTGAAGCTTTCTTT.

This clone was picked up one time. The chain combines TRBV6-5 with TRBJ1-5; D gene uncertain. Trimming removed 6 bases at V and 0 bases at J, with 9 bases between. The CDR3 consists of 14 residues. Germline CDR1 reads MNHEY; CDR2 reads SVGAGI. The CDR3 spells CASSAQNSNQPQHF. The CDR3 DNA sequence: TGTGCCAGCAGCGCACAAAATAGCAATCAGCCCCAGCATTTT.

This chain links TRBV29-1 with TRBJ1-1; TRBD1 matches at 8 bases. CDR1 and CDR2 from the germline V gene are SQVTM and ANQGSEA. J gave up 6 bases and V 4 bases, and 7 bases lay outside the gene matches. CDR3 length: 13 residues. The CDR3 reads CSVGGQEWSEAFF. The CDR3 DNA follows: TGCAGCGTTGGGGGACAGGAGTGGTCTGAAGCTTTCTTT.

For the CDR3, the DNA is TGTGCCAGCAGTTTTAGGTTACTAGCGGGAACCACCTACGAGCAGTACTTC. This codes for CASSFRLLAGTTYEQYF. The J gene is TRBJ2-7, the V gene TRBV27, with 10 bases matching TRBD2. With 3 bases clipped from V and 2 bases from J, the junction kept 10 bases outside the gene matches. This CDR3 has 17 residues. In germline, CDR1 is MNHEY, CDR2 SMNVEV (reference sequence).

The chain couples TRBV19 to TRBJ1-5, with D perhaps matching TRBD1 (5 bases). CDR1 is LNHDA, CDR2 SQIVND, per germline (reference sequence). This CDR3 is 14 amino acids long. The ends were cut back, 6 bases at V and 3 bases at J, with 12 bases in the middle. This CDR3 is CASSLRVNNQPQHF. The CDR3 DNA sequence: TGTGCCAGTAGCCTCAGGGTTAACAATCAGCCCCAGCATTTT.

CDR3: CATLEGYNTEAFF. The CDR3 DNA sequence: TGTGCCACCCTGGAGGGGTATAACACTGAAGCTTTCTTT. The chain combines TRBV5-6 with TRBJ1-1, with a weak D call TRBD1 (5 bases). This CDR3 comprises 13 residues. Germline V gene lookup returns CDR1 SGHDT and CDR2 YYEEEE. V gave up 9 bases and J gave up 2 bases, with 14 bases separating them.

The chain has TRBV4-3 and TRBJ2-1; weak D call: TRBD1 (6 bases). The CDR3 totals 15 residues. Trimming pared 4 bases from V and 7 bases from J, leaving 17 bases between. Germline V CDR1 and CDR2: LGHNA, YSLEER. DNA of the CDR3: TGCGCCAGCAGCCCGCGGACAGAGGCTACGAATGAGCAGTTCTTC. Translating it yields CASSPRTEATNEQFF.

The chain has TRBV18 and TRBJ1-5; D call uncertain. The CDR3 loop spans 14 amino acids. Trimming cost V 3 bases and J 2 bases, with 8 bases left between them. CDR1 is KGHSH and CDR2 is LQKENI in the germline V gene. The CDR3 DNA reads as TGTGCCAGCTCACCTGAGGCTGGCAATCAGCCCCAGCATTTT. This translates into CASSPEAGNQPQHF.